These 11 T cell receptor beta chains were all obtained from the same sample, sequenced in a study of graft-versus-host responses after intestinal transplantation (dated by TCRdb to the early 2020s). The sample's time point label, in plain terms: cells obtained before transplantation from donor or recipient. Libraries came from the immunoSEQ multiplex PCR assay. TCRdb's version of the immuneACCESS table is confined to in-frame rearrangements and falls short of the full clone set. An unresolved V gene accounts for under half of the shortfall where checked; the remainder is of unknown origin. This sample holds 30,000 to 35,000 clones; roughly 80% were observed only once. Clones ranked in the top ten supply 15% to 20% of the sample. No cognate antigen is known for these TCRs. The sequences come from unstimulated CD8+ T cells sorted from spleen or lymph node cells, collected before intestinal transplant. These receptors were obtained from a human donor who received an intestinal transplant.

This clone has a single count. The V and J genes are TRBV18 and TRBJ1-2; tentative D call: TRBD1 (5 bases). Deletions cut 2 bases from V and 8 bases from J, with 9 bases between. The CDR3 spans 12 residues. The germline gives CDR1 KGHSH, CDR2 LQKENI. CDR3 amino acids: CASSPTGEGYTF. The CDR3 DNA reads TGTGCCAGCTCACCAACGGGGGAAGGCTACACCTTC.

V usage is TRBV2 and J usage is TRBJ1-5; D unclear. Between the trimmed V and J ends, which lost 1 base and 1 base, there was a span of 8 bases. The germline V gene encodes CDR1 SNHLY and CDR2 FYNNEI. This CDR3 is 15 amino acids long. The CDR3 region has the DNA TGTGCCAGCAGTGAAGGACACCAGAGCAATCAGCCCCAGCATTTT. As protein: CASSEGHQSNQPQHF.

This clone has only one observation. The chain carries TRBV4-1 and TRBJ2-7, with 8 bases lining up with TRBD1. V was pared by 4 bases and J by 4 bases, with 6 bases of the junction left unmatched. CDR3 length: 14 amino acids. Looked up from germline, CDR1 is MGHRA and CDR2 is YSYEKL. CDR3 nucleotides: TGCGCCAGCAGCCCCCGACAGGGGCCATACGAGCAGTACTTC. Translating it yields CASSPRQGPYEQYF.

The chain links TRBV28 to TRBJ2-2; unclear D gene. This CDR3 contains 16 residues. Trimming stripped 2 bases from V and 5 bases from J, with 15 bases between. The germline V gene has CDR1 MDHEN and CDR2 SYDVKM. CDR3 sequence: CASSLEFTARTGELFF. CDR3 bases: TGTGCCAGCAGTTTAGAGTTTACCGCCCGAACCGGGGAGCTGTTTTTT.

The V and J genes are TRBV15 and TRBJ2-5; a possible D gene is TRBD2 (5 bases). CDR3 length: 15 residues. Trimming shortened V by 5 bases and J by 7 bases, and 20 bases separated the two germline ends. From germline, CDR1 is LNHNV and CDR2 YYDKDF (reference sequence). For the CDR3, the DNA is TGTGCCACCAGCGGAAGCAACATGGGAGTAGGGACCCAGTACTTC. It translates to CATSGSNMGVGTQYF.

The rearrangement uses TRBV7-7 and TRBJ1-5, with 7 bases fitting TRBD1. The CDR3 is 16 amino acids. V shed 3 bases, J shed 0 bases, and the junction held 5 bases outside the gene matches. CDR1 and CDR2 from the germline V gene are SSHAT and FNYEAQ (reference sequence). The DNA of the CDR3 is TGTGCCAGCAGCTTGTTGACAGGGTATAGCAATCAGCCCCAGCATTTT. Its protein product is CASSLLTGYSNQPQHF.

CDR3 DNA sequence: TGCGCCAGCAGCTTTTCCCCCGGGTCCACCGGGGATGGCTACACCTTC. Its protein is CASSFSPGSTGDGYTF. The chain has TRBV5-1 and TRBJ1-2; D remains unclear. Germline V gene data show CDR1 as SGHRS and CDR2 as YFSETQ. Trimming took 2 bases from V and 6 from J, leaving 20 bases between them. The CDR3 sequence is 16 residues long.

The J gene is TRBJ1-1, the V gene TRBV5-1; a possible D gene is TRBD1 (5 bases). The V gene lost 0 bases and the J gene lost 2 bases, with 8 bases spanning the gap. CDR1 and CDR2 from the germline V gene are SGHRS and YFSETQ. CDR3 length: 14 residues. In DNA form, the CDR3 reads TGCGCCAGCAGCTTGGGACAGTATAACACTGAAGCTTTCTTT. It codes for CASSLGQYNTEAFF.

By its share, this clone is medium-sized. The V call is TRBV30, the J call TRBJ2-3; a weak D match, TRBD2 (5 bases). The germline V and J ends were trimmed by 4 bases and 2 bases, with 10 bases remaining between them. CDR1 is GTSNPN, CDR2 SVGIG, per germline (reference sequence). This CDR3 spans 13 amino acids. CDR3 coding DNA: TGTGCCTGGACTCCTCGGGACACAGATACGCAGTATTTT. Translation: CAWTPRDTDTQYF.

This rearrangement joins TRBV4-1 to TRBJ2-1, with a weak D call TRBD2 (5 bases). The germline V gene encodes CDR1 MGHRA and CDR2 YSYEKL. V was trimmed by 4 bases and J by 0 bases, leaving 10 bases between them. CDR3 length: 15 amino acids. Here the CDR3 reads CASSPGRGSYNEQFF. The CDR3 DNA is TGCGCCAGCAGCCCCGGACGGGGCTCCTACAATGAGCAGTTCTTC.

The chain is built from TRBV11-2 and TRBJ1-3, with D unresolved. The germline gives CDR1 SGHAT, CDR2 FQNNGV. V shed 1 base and J shed 9 bases, with 16 bases lying between them. The CDR3 runs 15 residues. The DNA of the CDR3 is TGTGCCAGCAGCTTAGCCCCGGCGGGGTATATCACCATATATTTT. Residues: CASSLAPAGYITIYF.